This T cell receptor beta chain was captured in a study of T cell repertoires in urothelial bladder cancer. Study overall: Of 12 resected lesions, a few were cT2 or greater. Points from the study as a whole: Median T cells were roughly 5,900 in carcinoma and roughly 26,000 in benign specimens. Up to roughly 15% of carcinoma infiltrating lymphocytes belonged to one T-cell clone.

Only in-frame clones appear in the TCRdb table, and some are missing; sequencing was by immunoSEQ multiplex PCR. This sample has some 6,000 clones, with 65% to 75% found just once. Trimming took off 3 bases at V and 0 bases at J, with 12 bases between the two ends. Germline assignment: CDR1 MDHEN and CDR2 SYDVKM. The CDR3 is made up of 17 amino acids. As to this clone: As yet, its antigen is unknown.

This sequence was found in a human donor with urothelial carcinoma. The V call is TRBV28, the J call TRBJ2-6; a possible D gene is TRBD1 (5 bases). Sequences were obtained from tumor-infiltrating cells from bladder cancer. In DNA form, the CDR3 reads TGTGCCAGCAGTTTGGACATACGATCCTCTGGGGCCAACGTCCTGACTTTC. It is translated as CASSLDIRSSGANVLTF. The full variable domain, with the rest looked up from reference TRBV28 and TRBJ2-6, is DVKVTQSSRYLVKRTGEKVFLECVQDMDHENMFWYRQDPGLGLRLIYFSYDVKMKEKGDIPEGYSVSREKKERFSLILESASTNQTSMYLCASSLDIRSSGANVLTFGAGSRLTVL.